Listed below are T cell receptor beta chains from one sample, sequenced in a study of T cell responses to AZD1222 COVID-19 vaccine. Sequencing was performed with immunoSEQ multiplex PCR; in TCRdb, only in-frame clones are kept and a portion is missing. The repertoire includes roughly 190,000 clones, around 94% of them detected once, and 3.6% sits in the top ten. The sample here was peripheral blood, taken 28 days after the second dose of the MenACWY control vaccine. The source of these receptors is an adult who received the MenACWY meningococcal vaccine as a control. Both conserved end residues are part of each CDR3. Fields, in order: V gene, CDR3 length, D gene, clone size, J gene, CDR3 DNA, CDR3 protein. D genes are given only for firm matches. Size is stated for part of the rows, as once, few or many counts, or as a class when the clone is expanded.

>TRBV6-5|15|TRBD1|NA|TRBJ1-2
TGTGCCAGCAGACCTCCGGGACAGGGAGGCTATGGCTACACCTTC
CASRPPGQGGYGYTF
>TRBV2|19|TRBD1|NA|TRBJ2-5
TGTGCCAGCAGTGAAACCTCCATCAGGACAGGGCATTACCAAGAGACCCAGTACTTC
CASSETSIRTGHYQETQYF
>TRBV25-1|14|NA|NA|TRBJ2-7
TGTGCCAGCAGTGAATACGAGGGCCGGAACGAGCAGTACTTC
CASSEYEGRNEQYF
>TRBV19|17|TRBD1|NA|TRBJ1-5
TGTGCCAGTAGTATCCCCAAGACAGGGGGGCTCAATCAGCCCCAGCATTTT
CASSIPKTGGLNQPQHF
>TRBV3-1/TRBV3-2|16|NA|NA|TRBJ2-5
TGTGCCAGCAGCCAAGAGATACAGGGAGGGCGGGAGACCCAGTACTTC
CASSQEIQGGRETQYF
>TRBV20-1|11|NA|NA|TRBJ2-3
TGCAGTGGAAGACGGGGGGATACGCAGTATTTT
CSGRRGDTQYF
>TRBV7-8|15|TRBD1|NA|TRBJ2-7
TGTGCCAGCAGCTTACGGACAGGGGTTCTTTACGAGCAGTACTTC
CASSLRTGVLYEQYF
>TRBV19|16|TRBD1|NA|TRBJ2-2
TGTGCCAGTAGTACGGGACAGGGAGAAGAAAATGGGGAGCTGTTTTTT
CASSTGQGEENGELFF
>TRBV7-9|14|TRBD2|NA|TRBJ2-2
TGTGCCAGCATCCTGAGCGGGGGCACCGGGGAGCTGTTTTTT
CASILSGGTGELFF
>TRBV3-1/TRBV3-2|15|NA|NA|TRBJ1-2
TGTGCCAGCAGCCTAGGTCACAGGGCGGCACTTGGCTACACCTTC
CASSLGHRAALGYTF
>TRBV12-5|16|NA|once|TRBJ1-2
TGTGCTAGTGGTTTGGTTCCCCCGGGACGTTGGGATGGCTACACCTTC
CASGLVPPGRWDGYTF
>TRBV6-5|15|NA|NA|TRBJ2-6
TGTGCCAGCAGGGAGTCGGGAACTGGGGCCAACGTCCTGACTTTC
CASRESGTGANVLTF
>TRBV6-6|13|NA|once|TRBJ2-4
TGTGCCAGCAGTTACTCGAGGGAAAACATTCAGTACTTC
CASSYSRENIQYF